These 28 T cell receptor beta chains share one sample of origin, sequenced in a study of technical replicates of blood from several donors (dated by TCRdb to 2015 to 2018). The method was the immunoSEQ multiplex PCR assay. Here the immuneACCESS table is served through TCRdb, limited to in-frame sequences with V and J called. Missing clones are a known gap in these copies; in checked studies unresolved V genes cover under half, and the rest lacks a known reason. A total of approximately 73,000 clones appear in this sample, around 93% of them only once. The ten largest account for 0.2% to 0.3% of the sample. Sequences were obtained from T cells isolated from PBMCs. Receptors were obtained from a human donor in good health.

V and J are TRBV2 and TRBJ2-7; tentatively, D is TRBD1 (5 bases). V lost 3 bases to trimming and J lost 4 bases, with 16 bases between them. Looked up from germline, CDR1 is SNHLY and CDR2 is FYNNEI. This CDR3 contains 15 residues. The CDR3: CASSDRQIKTYEQYF. Here the CDR3 DNA reads TGTGCCAGCAGTGACAGACAGATTAAGACTTACGAGCAGTACTTC.

The chain uses TRBV19 and TRBJ2-6, with D perhaps TRBD2 (6 bases). The CDR3 length is 15 residues. Germline values: CDR1 LNHDA, CDR2 SQIVND (reference sequence). Trimming removed 2 bases from V and 3 bases from J, with 8 bases in between. This CDR3 is CASSISGLGANVLTF. In nucleotides, the CDR3 is TGTGCCAGTAGTATAAGCGGGCTTGGGGCCAACGTCCTGACTTTC.

V gene TRBV14 combines with J gene TRBJ2-7; 7 nucleotides match TRBD2. V shed 1 base, J shed 1 base, and the junction held 4 bases outside the gene matches. The CDR3 totals 15 residues. Germline CDR1 is SGHDN and CDR2 is FVKESK. This chain's CDR3 is CASSQGPRGSYEQYF. The CDR3 DNA is TGTGCCAGCAGCCAAGGACCGCGGGGGTCCTACGAGCAGTACTTC.

The V call is TRBV30, the J call TRBJ2-2; D gene ambiguous. V lost 2 bases, J lost 12 bases, and 19 bases lay in between. The CDR3 is 14 amino acids. Looked up from germline, CDR1 is GTSNPN and CDR2 is SVGIG (reference sequence). CDR3 loop: CAWSSRIRTNQLFF. CDR3 bases: TGTGCCTGGAGTTCTCGAATCAGAACCAACCAGCTGTTTTTT.

This chain joins TRBV29-1 and TRBJ2-7; D is possibly TRBD1 (6 bases). Per germline, CDR1 SQVTM and CDR2 ANQGSEA. The CDR3 contains 15 residues. The V end lost 7 bases, the J end lost 0 bases, and 19 bases lay between the germline ends. The CDR3 here is CSGLGTTGTSYEQYF. In nucleotides, the CDR3 is TGCAGCGGCCTGGGGACGACAGGAACCTCCTACGAGCAGTACTTC.

The V call is TRBV5-1, the J call TRBJ2-5; TRBD1 agrees at 10 bases. Germline CDR1 and CDR2: SGHRS and YFSETQ. The V and J ends lost 2 bases and 0 bases, in that order; junction bases with no gene match: 19. The CDR3 contains 21 residues. The CDR3 spells CASSFPSPLSRDRGNQETQYF. DNA of the CDR3: TGCGCCAGCAGCTTTCCTAGTCCCCTTTCCCGGGACAGGGGCAACCAAGAGACCCAGTACTTC.

The rearrangement links TRBV28 to TRBJ2-7; 7 bases match TRBD2. The CDR3 sequence is 16 residues long. Germline assignment: CDR1 MDHEN and CDR2 SYDVKM. V shed 2 bases, J shed 3 bases, and the junction held 10 bases outside the gene matches. The CDR3 DNA sequence: TGTGCCAGCAGTTTAGTTGCTAGCGGTTCCAACTACGAGCAGTACTTC. It codes for CASSLVASGSNYEQYF.

V is TRBV9 and J is TRBJ2-2, with D possibly being TRBD2 (6 bases). There are 14 residues in the CDR3. With 3 bases removed from V and 4 bases from J, the gap between germline ends came to 10 bases. Germline lookup yields CDR1 SGDLS and CDR2 YYNGEE. CDR3 sequence: CASSAGLITGELFF. The CDR3 nucleotides read TGTGCCAGCAGCGCTGGACTAATCACCGGGGAGCTGTTTTTT. Filled out from reference TRBV9 and TRBJ2-2, the complete variable domain reads DSGVTQTPKHLITATGQRVTLRCSPRSGDLSVYWYQQSLDQGLQFLIQYYNGEERAKGNILERFSAQQFPDLHSELNLSSLELGDSALYFCASSAGLITGELFFGEGSRLTVL.

This clone has just one count. The rearrangement uses TRBV27 and TRBJ2-2, with D possibly matching TRBD2 (5 bases). The CDR3 has 17 amino acids. Germline V gene sequence: CDR1 MNHEY, CDR2 SMNVEV (reference sequence). Between the trimmed V and J ends, which lost 1 base and 6 bases, there was a span of 18 bases. For the CDR3, the DNA is TGTGCCAGCAGTTTATTCCGGGGAGCTCCTGGCTCCGGGGAGCTGTTTTTT. As protein: CASSLFRGAPGSGELFF.

Points on this clone: A junction end diverges from the germline sequence, so it may reflect a read error. The chain has TRBV19 and TRBJ1-1; 9 nucleotides line up with TRBD1. The CDR3 is 15 residues long. Germline CDR1 LNHDA, CDR2 SQIVND (reference sequence). CDR3 nucleotide sequence: TGTGCCAGTACCCCCGGGACAGGGAGGAACGCTGAAGCTTTCTTT. This encodes CASTPGTGRNAEAFF. Looking up the rest from reference TRBV19 and TRBJ1-1 gives the full variable domain: DGGITQSPKYLFRKEGQNVTLSCEQNLNHDAMYWYRQDPGQGLRLIYYSQIVNDFQKGDIAEGYSVSREKKESFPLTVTSAQKNPTAFYLCASTPGTGRNAEAFFGQGTRLTVV.

This chain connects TRBV29-1 to TRBJ2-7, with D perhaps TRBD1 (7 bases). From germline, CDR1 is SQVTM and CDR2 ANQGSEA. V was trimmed by 7 bases and J by 5 bases, leaving 18 bases between them. The CDR3 spans 13 residues. CDR3 nucleotides: TGCAGCGCCCTGGACAGGAGGGTCCACGAGCAGTACTTC. It translates to CSALDRRVHEQYF.

J is TRBJ2-1 and V is TRBV6-1; D is uncertain. Per germline, CDR1 MNHNS and CDR2 SASEGT. Trimming cost V 0 bases and J 0 bases, with 9 bases left between them. The CDR3 spans 16 residues. In DNA form, the CDR3 reads TGTGCCAGCAGTGAAGCGAACTCCTACTCCTACAATGAGCAGTTCTTC. It is translated as CASSEANSYSYNEQFF.

The table lists this clone with a few counts. The chain has TRBV6-4 and TRBJ2-1, with 11 bases aligning to TRBD1. The length of the CDR3 is 15 residues. From germline, CDR1 is MRHNA and CDR2 SNTAGT. V lost 2 bases to trimming and J lost 7 bases; unmatched junction nucleotides: 4. CDR3 sequence: CASSDRGQGVNEQFF. For the CDR3, the DNA is TGTGCCAGCAGTGACAGGGGACAGGGGGTGAATGAGCAGTTCTTC.

This clone was seen a handful of times. For the CDR3, the DNA is TGTGCCAGCAGCACAGGTATCTCGGGTTCTTACGAGCAGTACTTC. It encodes CASSTGISGSYEQYF. This chain uses TRBV5-6 with TRBJ2-7, with D tentatively TRBD1 (5 bases). Germline V gene sequence: CDR1 SGHDT, CDR2 YYEEEE. CDR3 length: 15 amino acids. Trimming cost V 4 bases and J 4 bases, with 18 bases left between them.

The chain recombines TRBV12-2 with TRBJ2-1; the D call TRBD2 from the table was never checked on the DNA. TRBV12-2 is recorded as a pseudogene. The CDR3 has 15 amino acids. The CDR3 bases are TGTGCAAGTCGGAAGAGCGGGGGCTCCTACAATGAGCAGTTCTTC. Its protein is CASRKSGGSYNEQFF.

The genes are TRBV6-5 and TRBJ2-7; weak D call: TRBD2 (6 bases). Germline values: CDR1 MNHEY, CDR2 SVGAGI. The CDR3 has 15 residues. Trimming removed 0 bases from V and 4 bases from J, with 13 bases in between. CDR3 DNA: TGTGCCAGCAGTTACTCTTGGGGACTTTGGTACGAGCAGTACTTC. Translated: CASSYSWGLWYEQYF.

This chain uses TRBV11-2 with TRBJ2-5; 10 bases map to TRBD1. The CDR3 loop spans 15 amino acids. Germline CDR1 is SGHAT and CDR2 is FQNNGV. Trimming cost V 1 base and J 2 bases; bases outside gene matches: 1. CDR3 in amino acids: CASSLGTGGQETQYF. In DNA form, the CDR3 reads TGTGCCAGCAGCTTAGGGACAGGGGGTCAAGAGACCCAGTACTTC.

The chain is built from TRBV13 and TRBJ2-7; 11 bases line up with TRBD1. CDR1 is PRHDT, CDR2 FYEKMQ, per germline (reference sequence). V lost 5 bases and J lost 7; bases outside the gene matches: 10. The CDR3 has 15 residues. The CDR3 loop is CASSPRDRGVLEQYF. The CDR3, as DNA: TGTGCCAGCAGCCCCAGGGACAGGGGGGTGCTGGAGCAGTACTTC.

This CDR3 is CSVDRRNYGYTF. CDR3 bases: TGCAGCGTTGATAGGCGGAACTATGGCTACACCTTC. The V call is TRBV29-1, the J call TRBJ1-2; no firm D call. Trimming removed 3 bases at V and 2 bases at J, with 7 bases between. The CDR3 is 12 amino acids. Germline CDR1 reads SQVTM; CDR2 reads ANQGSEA.

The genes are TRBV6-1 and TRBJ1-2; 10 positions agree with TRBD1. The CDR3 is 16 amino acids. CDR1 MNHNS and CDR2 SASEGT come from the germline V gene. After removal of 3 bases from V and 4 bases from J, the junction contained 8 bases not matched to a gene. The DNA of the CDR3 is TGTGCCAGCAGTGACAAGATGGGACAGGGGATCTATGGCTACACCTTC. Translating it yields CASSDKMGQGIYGYTF.

The chain recombines TRBV2 with TRBJ1-5; D not certain. The CDR3 runs to 13 residues. The V end was cut by 6 bases, the J end by 9 bases, with 15 bases between. Looked up from germline, CDR1 is SNHLY and CDR2 is FYNNEI. CDR3 nucleotide sequence: TGTGCCAGCAGGGCCAGCCTGGGGAGGCCCCAGCATTTT. This translates into CASRASLGRPQHF.

The chain employs TRBV5-4 and TRBJ1-2; D is perhaps TRBD1 (6 bases). The V and J ends lost 4 bases and 3 bases respectively, with 16 bases between them. The CDR3 has 15 amino acids. Germline-derived CDR1 and CDR2 are SGHNT and YYREEE (reference sequence). The CDR3 spells CASSPEGGRDYGYTF. The CDR3 region has the DNA TGTGCCAGCAGCCCTGAGGGGGGGAGGGACTATGGCTACACCTTC.

This sequence joins TRBV7-9 and TRBJ1-6; 8 bases align to TRBD1. CDR1 is SEHNR and CDR2 is FQNEAQ in the germline V gene (reference sequence). The CDR3 is 16 amino acids. With V trimmed by 5 bases and J by 7 bases, 10 bases remained unmatched. Here the CDR3 reads CASSLGAGGGNSPLHF. DNA of the CDR3: TGTGCCAGCAGCCTAGGGGCAGGGGGCGGGAATTCACCCCTCCACTTT.

The V call is TRBV13, the J call TRBJ2-3, with D possibly TRBD2 on 6 matching bases. Trimming shortened V by 5 bases and J by 8 bases, and 26 bases separated the two germline ends. Germline-derived CDR1 and CDR2 are PRHDT and FYEKMQ (reference sequence). The CDR3 sequence is 17 residues long. CDR3 bases: TGTGCCAGCAGCCCGTTTGGGACTTTGCCATCACAAGGTACGCAGTATTTT. Its protein is CASSPFGTLPSQGTQYF.

V usage is TRBV28 and J usage is TRBJ2-1; 13 positions agree with TRBD2. The CDR3 runs 15 residues. Per the germline V gene, CDR1 is MDHEN and CDR2 is SYDVKM. The junction had 5 bases not matched to a gene; V was cut back by 6 bases and J by 6 bases. The CDR3 region has the DNA TGTGCCAGCAGGCGAAGACTAGCGGGAGGCAATGAGCAGTTCTTC. Encoded protein: CASRRRLAGGNEQFF.

The chain uses TRBV30 and TRBJ2-3; the D gene is possibly TRBD1 (5 bases). In germline, CDR1 is GTSNPN, CDR2 SVGIG (reference sequence). This CDR3 has 11 amino acids. The V and J ends lost 5 bases and 4 bases respectively, with 7 bases between them. The CDR3 here is CAWQGADTQYF. The CDR3, as DNA: TGTGCCTGGCAGGGCGCAGATACGCAGTATTTT.

Concerning this clone: The junction does not match germline at one end; this may be a read error. This chain links TRBV7-9 with TRBJ2-1; the match to TRBD2 covers 10 bases. Germline V gene sequence: CDR1 SEHNR, CDR2 FQNEAQ (reference sequence). The CDR3 spans 14 residues. The CDR3 here is CASSFASGGLSGVF. The CDR3 nucleotides are TGTGCCAGCAGCTTTGCTAGCGGGGGACTGTCTGGGGTCTTC.

V and J are TRBV6-5 and TRBJ1-3, with D unclear. V shed 0 bases and J shed 0 bases, with 6 bases lying between them. CDR1 and CDR2 (germline): MNHEY, SVGAGI. CDR3 length: 15 amino acids. Written as DNA, the CDR3 is TGTGCCAGCAGTTACTCGACACTCTCTGGAAACACCATATATTTT. Protein: CASSYSTLSGNTIYF.